The 6 T cell receptor beta chains below come from one sample, sequenced in a study of blood T cells in healthy people across ages. The second PCR ran roughly 7 to 11 cycles with a sample-barcoded 5' primer and J-beta primers. TCRdb reanalysed the 5' RACE reads using MiXCR and keeps one entry per CDR3 protein. The sample carries 1.5 million to 2 million distinct CDR3 sequences, about two fifths recorded once. The sample taken for sequencing was blood. All receptors derive from a human donor in good health.

This clonotype has more than one count but fewer than ten. This chain uses TRBV29-1 with TRBJ1-2; 10 bases align to TRBD1. The germline V gene has CDR1 SQVTM and CDR2 ANQGSEA. The CDR3 extends over 14 amino acids. The trim removed 4 bases at V and 6 bases at J, leaving 8 bases unmatched. DNA of the CDR3: TGCAGCGTTGGCCGGGACAGGGGAAACCATGGCTACACCTTC. Translated, it gives CSVGRDRGNHGYTF. Using reference TRBV29-1 and TRBJ1-2 for the parts outside the CDR3, the full variable domain is SAVISQKPSRDICQRGTSLTIQCQVDSQVTMMFWYRQQPGQSLTLIATANQGSEATYESGFVIDKFPISRPNLTFSTLTVSNMSPEDSSIYLCSVGRDRGNHGYTFGSGTRLTVV.

CDR3 sequence: CASNTTRTTGGYTF. The CDR3 DNA reads TGTGCCAGCAACACTACAAGGACAACCGGCGGCTACACCTTC. V gene TRBV11-2 combines with J gene TRBJ1-2, with D possibly matching TRBD1 (5 bases). From germline, CDR1 is SGHAT and CDR2 FQNNGV. Trimming shortened V by 7 bases and J by 8 bases, and 20 bases separated the two germline ends. The CDR3 has 14 amino acids.

This rearrangement joins TRBV29-1 to TRBJ2-2; the D gene is possibly TRBD1 (6 bases). The V gene lost 4 bases and the J gene lost 4 bases, with 10 bases spanning the gap. Looked up from germline, CDR1 is SQVTM and CDR2 is ANQGSEA. The CDR3 runs to 13 residues. The CDR3 bases are TGCAGCGTTGGAGAAGGGGGCACCGGGGAGCTGTTTTTT. It is translated as CSVGEGGTGELFF.

This chain links TRBV29-1 with TRBJ1-2; D uncertain. Germline loops: CDR1 SQVTM, CDR2 ANQGSEA. CDR3 length: 11 residues. The V gene lost 4 bases and the J gene lost 8 bases, with 11 bases spanning the gap. CDR3 DNA sequence: TGCAGCGTTGGACATCCTCGGGGCTACACCTTC. Translated, it gives CSVGHPRGYTF.

This clonotype was picked up a small number of times. V usage is TRBV13 and J usage is TRBJ2-7; 7 positions match TRBD1. Trimming cost V 4 bases and J 4 bases; bases outside gene matches: 7. The CDR3 length is 14 residues. The germline V gene has CDR1 PRHDT and CDR2 FYEKMQ (reference sequence). Written as DNA, the CDR3 is TGTGCCAGCAGCTCCGGACAGGAAGAGTACGAGCAGTACTTC. As protein: CASSSGQEEYEQYF.

This chain links TRBV24-1 with TRBJ2-7, with a weak D call TRBD1 (5 bases). Trimming stripped 3 bases from V and 10 bases from J, with 24 bases between. Germline CDR1 reads KGHDR; CDR2 reads SFDVKD. This CDR3 region has 16 residues. In nucleotides, the CDR3 is TGTGCCACCAGTGATACCGAAGAGACAGCCTCAATGAACCAGTACTTC. This translates into CATSDTEETASMNQYF.